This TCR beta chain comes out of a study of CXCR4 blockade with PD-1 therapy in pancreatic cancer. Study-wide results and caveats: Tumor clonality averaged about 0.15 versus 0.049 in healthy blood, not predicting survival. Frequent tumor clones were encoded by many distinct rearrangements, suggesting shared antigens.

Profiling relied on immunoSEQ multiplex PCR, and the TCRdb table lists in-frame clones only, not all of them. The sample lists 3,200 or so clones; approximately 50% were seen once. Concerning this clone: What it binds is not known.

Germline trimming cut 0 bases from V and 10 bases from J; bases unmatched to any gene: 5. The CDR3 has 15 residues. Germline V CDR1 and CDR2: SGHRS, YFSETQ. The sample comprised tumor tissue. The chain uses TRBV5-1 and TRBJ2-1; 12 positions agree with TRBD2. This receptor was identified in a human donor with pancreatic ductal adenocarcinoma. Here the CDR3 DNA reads TGCGCCAGCAGCTTGGCTAGCGGGAGGGCCTACGAGCAGTTCTTC. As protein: CASSLASGRAYEQFF.